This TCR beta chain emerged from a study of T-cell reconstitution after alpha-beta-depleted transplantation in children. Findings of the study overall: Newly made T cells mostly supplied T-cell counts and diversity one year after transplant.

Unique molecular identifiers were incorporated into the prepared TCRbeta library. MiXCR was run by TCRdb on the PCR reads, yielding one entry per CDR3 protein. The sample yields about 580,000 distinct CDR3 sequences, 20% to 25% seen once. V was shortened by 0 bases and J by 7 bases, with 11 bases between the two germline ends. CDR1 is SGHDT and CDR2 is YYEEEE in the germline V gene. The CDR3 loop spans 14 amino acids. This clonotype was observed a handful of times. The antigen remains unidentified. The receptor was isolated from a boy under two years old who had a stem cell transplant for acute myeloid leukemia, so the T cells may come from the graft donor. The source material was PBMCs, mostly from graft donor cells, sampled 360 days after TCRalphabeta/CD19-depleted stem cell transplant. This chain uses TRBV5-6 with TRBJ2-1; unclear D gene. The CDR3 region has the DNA TGTGCCAGCAGCTTGGGAGTAGCCGGGAATGAGCAGTTCTTC. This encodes CASSLGVAGNEQFF.